The entry that follows covers one TCR beta chain sequence. The data are from a study of blood T cell repertoires in COVID-19. At the level of the study: Acute and convalescent COVID-19 specimens originated in the United States, Italy and Spain. T cells, B-cell-depleted T cells, or PBMCs provided the cDNA or gDNA that served as material.

Authors' processing steps: Reference gene primer amplification yielded estimated nucleated cell counts. Assay used: immunoSEQ multiplex PCR; TCRdb lists only in-frame clones, some missing. That table is the source of V, J and clone size, and D and trimming were worked out from the DNA. This table holds some 110,000 clones, 65% to 80% found once. With 4 bases removed from V and 5 bases from J, the gap between germline ends came to 9 bases. The CDR3 consists of 13 residues. The TCR was taken from a man aged 50-59 years with acute or convalescent COVID-19. This chain joins TRBV12-3 or TRBV12-4 and TRBJ2-1; D ambiguous. The sequencing input was peripheral blood. The CDR3 coding sequence is TGTGCCAGCAGTTCCTTCCAGAACAATGAGCAGTTCTTC. It yields the protein CASSSFQNNEQFF.